These 23 T cell receptor beta chains share one sample of origin, sequenced in a study of cytomegalovirus exposure and HLA in healthy donors. PCR involved 60 Vbeta and 13 Jbeta primers. Profiled with immunoSEQ multiplex PCR; TCRdb holds only in-frame clones, not every one. The table has about 300,000 clones, 70% to 90% seen once. The material sequenced was PBMCs. These receptors all come from a middle-aged man in good health and CMV-seropositive.

The chain couples TRBV4-2 to TRBJ2-7; 9 positions agree with TRBD2. The CDR3 is made up of 15 amino acids. V shed 4 bases and J 3 bases; nucleotides not matched to a gene: 7. Germline values: CDR1 LGHNA, CDR2 YNFKEQ. Written as DNA, the CDR3 is TGTGCCAGCAGCCCCAGGCTTAGCGGGAGCTACGAGCAGTACTTC. Its translation is CASSPRLSGSYEQYF.

This clone turned up a few times. This sequence joins TRBV2 and TRBJ2-1, with no clear D. Trimming stripped 7 bases from V and 6 bases from J, with 13 bases between. CDR1 and CDR2 from the germline V gene are SNHLY and FYNNEI. The length of the CDR3 is 13 residues. The CDR3 loop reads CASTNSGSNEQFF. As DNA, the CDR3 is TGTGCCAGCACCAATTCCGGTAGCAATGAGCAGTTCTTC.

The chain joins TRBV19 to TRBJ1-2; maybe TRBD1 (6 bases). Per the germline V gene, CDR1 is LNHDA and CDR2 is SQIVND (reference sequence). The CDR3 has 15 residues. V was pared by 5 bases and J by 4 bases, with 17 bases between. CDR3 amino acids: CASSWGPGRGYGYTF. Here the CDR3 DNA reads TGTGCCAGTAGTTGGGGGCCGGGACGCGGCTATGGCTACACCTTC.

This sequence joins TRBV9 and TRBJ1-1; the match to TRBD1 covers 7 bases. This CDR3 region has 14 residues. Germline CDR1 and CDR2: SGDLS and YYNGEE. After removal of 3 bases from V and 0 bases from J, the junction contained 2 bases not matched to a gene. The DNA for the CDR3 is TGTGCCAGCAGCGGACAGGGTATGAACACTGAAGCTTTCTTT. It codes for CASSGQGMNTEAFF.

Only a few counts were recorded for this clone. J is TRBJ1-2 and V is TRBV7-9, with D uncertain. The CDR3 totals 15 residues. Per the germline V gene, CDR1 is SEHNR and CDR2 is FQNEAQ (reference sequence). Trimming left V 5 bases short and J 0 bases short, with 13 bases between. The CDR3 spells CASSPWGGPNYGYTF. Written as DNA, the CDR3 is TGTGCCAGCAGCCCCTGGGGAGGTCCTAACTATGGCTACACCTTC.

The gene calls are TRBV21-1 and TRBJ2-3; the D segment call TRBD2 is taken from the table without a DNA check. TRBV21-1 is shown as a pseudogene. The CDR3 totals 15 residues. The CDR3 DNA follows: TGTGCCAGCACCCCTACCCAGACTAGCACAGATACGCAGTATTTT. Encoded protein: CASTPTQTSTDTQYF.

The rearrangement links TRBV28 to TRBJ1-4; D remains unclear. Germline V gives CDR1 MDHEN, CDR2 SYDVKM. The CDR3 has 15 residues. Trimming removed 4 bases from V and 7 bases from J, with 16 bases in between. CDR3 region: CASSSSEGRSEKLFF. The DNA for the CDR3 is TGTGCCAGCAGTTCTTCAGAGGGAAGAAGTGAAAAACTGTTTTTT.

The rearrangement links TRBV9 to TRBJ1-1; the D gene is possibly TRBD1 (5 bases). CDR1 and CDR2 from the germline V gene are SGDLS and YYNGEE. Deletions cut 2 bases from V and 10 bases from J, with 15 bases between. CDR3 length: 13 residues. CDR3 sequence reads: CASSVGTSYGAFF. The DNA for the CDR3 is TGTGCCAGCAGCGTCGGGACTTCCTACGGAGCTTTCTTT.

This clone appeared once. This rearrangement joins TRBV18 to TRBJ2-1, with no clear D. V lost 3 bases and J 5 bases, leaving 8 bases between the germline ends. Germline assignment: CDR1 KGHSH and CDR2 LQKENI. This CDR3 comprises 13 residues. The CDR3 DNA is TGTGCCAGCTCACCGACACAGAACAATGAGCAGTTCTTC. This translates into CASSPTQNNEQFF. The full variable domain, with the rest looked up from reference TRBV18 and TRBJ2-1, is NAGVMQNPRHLVRRRGQEARLRCSPMKGHSHVYWYRQLPEEGLKFMVYLQKENIIDESGMPKERFSAEFPKEGPSILRIQQVVRGDSAAYFCASSPTQNNEQFFGPGTRLTVL.

This clone was recorded a few times. The chain has TRBV9 and TRBJ1-1; the D is unclear. Trimming stripped 0 bases from V and 2 bases from J, with 11 bases between. The germline CDR1 and CDR2 sequences are SGDLS and YYNGEE. The CDR3 totals 15 residues. The CDR3 spells CASSVGGDFNTEAFF. For the CDR3, the DNA is TGTGCCAGCAGCGTAGGCGGAGATTTCAACACTGAAGCTTTCTTT.

The chain couples TRBV27 to TRBJ2-3; tentatively, D is TRBD2 (5 bases). The V end lost 7 bases, the J end lost 0 bases, and 14 bases lay between the germline ends. Looked up from germline, CDR1 is MNHEY and CDR2 is SMNVEV (reference sequence). The CDR3 runs 15 residues. CDR3 protein: CASTQNRGSTDTQYF. DNA of the CDR3: TGTGCCAGCACCCAAAATCGCGGGAGCACAGATACGCAGTATTTT.

This chain links TRBV10-1 with TRBJ2-6; perhaps TRBD1 as D (6 bases). Germline CDR1 is WNHNN and CDR2 is SYGVQD (reference sequence). Trimming shortened V by 3 bases and J by 0 bases, and 12 bases separated the two germline ends. The CDR3 runs to 17 residues. CDR3 residues: CASSEAWDNSGANVLTF. CDR3 nucleotide sequence: TGCGCCAGCAGTGAAGCCTGGGACAACTCTGGGGCCAACGTCCTGACTTTC.

This chain connects TRBV7-6 to TRBJ2-3; TRBD1 matches at 12 bases. V was clipped by 5 bases and J by 5 bases; unmatched bases: 5. The CDR3 has 15 residues. Germline V CDR1 and CDR2: SGHVS, FNYEAQ. The CDR3 region has the DNA TGTGCCAGCAGCCGGGACAGGGGGCGAGTAGATACGCAGTATTTT. Translation: CASSRDRGRVDTQYF.

The chain joins TRBV14 to TRBJ2-1, with TRBD2 matching 12 bases. V shed 5 bases, J shed 8 bases, and the junction held 10 bases outside the gene matches. Germline V gene data show CDR1 as SGHDN and CDR2 as FVKESK. The CDR3 sequence is 16 residues long. The CDR3 region has the DNA TGTGCCAGCAGCACCCCCACTAGCGGGAGGTTCGATGAGCAGTTCTTC. Translation: CASSTPTSGRFDEQFF.

This chain connects TRBV7-6 to TRBJ1-1; weak D call: TRBD1 (6 bases). Germline values: CDR1 SGHVS, CDR2 FNYEAQ. V was trimmed by 5 bases and J by 1 base, leaving 14 bases between them. The CDR3 length is 15 residues. CDR3 in DNA: TGTGCCAGCAGCCCCTCAGGGGCGCCGAACACTGAAGCTTTCTTT. Translation: CASSPSGAPNTEAFF.

The rearrangement links TRBV11-2 to TRBJ2-7; tentative D call: TRBD1 (5 bases). This CDR3 has 14 residues. Germline CDR1 reads SGHAT; CDR2 reads FQNNGV. Trimming took 2 bases from V and 5 from J, leaving 13 bases between them. CDR3 amino acids: CASSLWGRVNEQYF. DNA for the CDR3: TGTGCCAGCAGCTTATGGGGCAGGGTAAACGAGCAGTACTTC.

This chain connects TRBV15 to TRBJ2-3; the match to TRBD2 covers 8 bases. The CDR3 spans 15 residues. V gave up 0 bases and J gave up 4 bases; unmatched junction bases: 3. The germline CDR1 and CDR2 sequences are LNHNV and YYDKDF (reference sequence). The CDR3 sequence: CATSRDTGRADTQYF. DNA for the CDR3: TGTGCCACCAGCAGAGATACCGGGAGGGCAGATACGCAGTATTTT.

The V and J genes are TRBV28 and TRBJ2-3; 10 bases agree with TRBD2. The CDR3 covers 16 residues. Germline CDR1 is MDHEN and CDR2 is SYDVKM. Germline trimming cut 6 bases from V and 3 bases from J; bases unmatched to any gene: 9. This CDR3 is CASRPSSGRKTDTQYF. The CDR3, as DNA: TGTGCCAGCAGGCCCTCTAGCGGGAGAAAAACAGATACGCAGTATTTT.

The chain has TRBV7-9 and TRBJ1-5; D is possibly TRBD1 (6 bases). The ends were cut back, 5 bases at V and 3 bases at J, with 17 bases in the middle. The length of the CDR3 is 16 residues. Looked up from germline, CDR1 is SEHNR and CDR2 is FQNEAQ (reference sequence). CDR3 nucleotides: TGTGCCAGCAGCCCCGCCTTGGGGGCTCCCAATCAGCCCCAGCATTTT. This translates into CASSPALGAPNQPQHF. Filled out from reference TRBV7-9 and TRBJ1-5, the complete variable domain reads DTGVSQNPRHKITKRGQNVTFRCDPISEHNRLYWYRQTLGQGPEFLTYFQNEAQLEKSRLLSDRFSAERPKGSFSTLEIQRTEQGDSAMYLCASSPALGAPNQPQHFGDGTRLSIL.

The rearrangement uses TRBV18 and TRBJ2-7; 11 positions match TRBD1. J gave up 3 bases and V 6 bases, and 10 bases lay outside the gene matches. The CDR3 is made up of 16 amino acids. Germline assignment: CDR1 KGHSH and CDR2 LQKENI. Here the CDR3 DNA reads TGTGCCAGCTCTAGTTACCGGGGACAGGGGGGCTACGAGCAGTACTTC. This encodes CASSSYRGQGGYEQYF.

The chain couples TRBV29-1 to TRBJ1-2; D gene uncertain. The CDR3 has 10 amino acids. V was cut by 7 bases and J by 6 bases, with 9 bases left in between. Germline CDR1 reads SQVTM; CDR2 reads ANQGSEA. CDR3 loop: CSGLSDGYTF. CDR3 bases: TGCAGCGGCCTTAGCGATGGCTACACCTTC.

V is TRBV10-3 and J is TRBJ2-1, with TRBD2 matching over 11 bases. Germline CDR1 is ENHRY and CDR2 is SYGVKD. This CDR3 region has 13 residues. After removal of 8 bases from V and 13 bases from J, the junction contained 10 bases not matched to a gene. The CDR3 sequence: CAIAALAGEGQFF. The DNA for the CDR3 is TGTGCCATCGCTGCACTAGCGGGAGAAGGACAGTTCTTC.

V gene TRBV27 combines with J gene TRBJ2-2, with a tentative D call TRBD2 (6 bases). V lost 5 bases and J lost 0, with 13 bases in between. The CDR3 extends over 16 amino acids. Looked up from germline, CDR1 is MNHEY and CDR2 is SMNVEV (reference sequence). The CDR3 region has the DNA TGTGCCAGCAGTGTTCTAGCGAGAACGAACACCGGGGAGCTGTTTTTT. This translates into CASSVLARTNTGELFF.